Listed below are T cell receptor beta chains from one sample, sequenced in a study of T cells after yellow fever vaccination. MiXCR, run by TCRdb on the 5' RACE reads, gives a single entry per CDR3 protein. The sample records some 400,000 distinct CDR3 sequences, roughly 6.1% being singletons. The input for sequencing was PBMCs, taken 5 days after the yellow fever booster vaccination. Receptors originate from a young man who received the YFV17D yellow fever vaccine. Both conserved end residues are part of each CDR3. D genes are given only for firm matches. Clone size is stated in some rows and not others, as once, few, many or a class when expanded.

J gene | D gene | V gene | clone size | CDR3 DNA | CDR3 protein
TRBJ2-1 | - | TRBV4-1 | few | TGCGCCAGCAGCCAGCGATTGGAGCCCTACAATGAGCAGTTCTTC | CASSQRLEPYNEQFF
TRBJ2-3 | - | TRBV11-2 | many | TGTGCCAGCAGCCCCACACAGGCAGGAATAGGGGCAGATACGCAGTATTTT | CASSPTQAGIGADTQYF
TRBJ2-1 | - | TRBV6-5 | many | TGTGCCAGCATGGGGCGAGGGGGCGTGACAGCGGGTAATGAGCAGTTCTTC | CASMGRGGVTAGNEQFF
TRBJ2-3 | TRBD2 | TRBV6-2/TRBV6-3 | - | TGTGCCAGCAGCATTGATTGGACTAGCGGAACTAGCACAGATACGCAGTATTTT | CASSIDWTSGTSTDTQYF
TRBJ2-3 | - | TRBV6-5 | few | TGTGCCAGCAGTTACTCGCCCCGTGTGGCAGATACGCAGTATTTT | CASSYSPRVADTQYF
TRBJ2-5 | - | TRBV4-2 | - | TGTGCCAGCAGCCAAATATTACAAGAGACCCAGTACTTC | CASSQILQETQYF
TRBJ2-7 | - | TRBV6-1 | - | TGTGCCAGCAAAGGGGCATCAGACTACGAGCAGTACTTC | CASKGASDYEQYF
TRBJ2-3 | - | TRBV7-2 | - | TGTGCCAGCAGCTTAAGTGCGCCAGTGGGTGATACGCAGTATTTT | CASSLSAPVGDTQYF
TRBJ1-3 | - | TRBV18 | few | TGTGCCAGCTCACCGCGAGATTCCGGAAACACCATATATTTT | CASSPRDSGNTIYF
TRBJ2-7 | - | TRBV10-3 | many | TGTGCCATCAGCGTGGACGGGCTCAGAACCTACGAGCAGTACTTC | CAISVDGLRTYEQYF
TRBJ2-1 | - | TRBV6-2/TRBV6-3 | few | TGTGCCAGCAGTTACCGGGGTCGGGTCCCCATGTTGGGGGTCTTC | CASSYRGRVPMLGVF
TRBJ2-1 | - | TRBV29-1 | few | TGCAGCGTCCGAGGAGGCAGGGACAATGAGCAGTTCTTC | CSVRGGRDNEQFF
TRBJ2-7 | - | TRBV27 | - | TGTGCCAGCAGTTCGGGACCTCTAGGCTACGAGCAGTACTTC | CASSSGPLGYEQYF
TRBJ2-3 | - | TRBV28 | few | TGTGCCAGCAGTTCACGCCCCGGGGGAAGGAGGACAGATACGCAGTATTTT | CASSSRPGGRRTDTQYF
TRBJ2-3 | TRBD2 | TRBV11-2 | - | TGTGCCAGCAGCTTACCCATTACTAGCGGGAGGGGTACAGATACGCAGTATTTT | CASSLPITSGRGTDTQYF
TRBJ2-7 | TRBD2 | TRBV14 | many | TGTGCCAGCAGGCCAAGCGGGACCGGGCTTGGGCAGTACTTC | CASRPSGTGLGQYF
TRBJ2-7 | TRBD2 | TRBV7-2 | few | TGTGCCAGCAGCTTTTCGACTAGCGGGACGAGCGAGCAGTACTTC | CASSFSTSGTSEQYF
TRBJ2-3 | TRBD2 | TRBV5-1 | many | TGCGCCAGCAGCTTGGGTCGGGCTAGCGGGAGGGCCACAGATACGCAGTATTTT | CASSLGRASGRATDTQYF
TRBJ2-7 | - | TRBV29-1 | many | TGCAGCGTTGTCGAGGGATCCTACGAGCAGTACTTC | CSVVEGSYEQYF
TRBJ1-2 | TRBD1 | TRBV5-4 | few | TGTGCCAGCAGCGGCGCCGACAGGGGGCGGAATGGCTACACCTTC | CASSGADRGRNGYTF
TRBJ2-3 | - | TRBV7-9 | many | TGTGCCAGCAGCCCCGACCCCACAGATACGCAGTATTTT | CASSPDPTDTQYF
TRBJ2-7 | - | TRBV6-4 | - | TGTGCCAGCAGTGATGGGGAAGGCGGCTGGGTAGGCGAGCAGTACTTC | CASSDGEGGWVGEQYF
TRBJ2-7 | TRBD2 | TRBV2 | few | TGTGCCAGTGGGACTAGCGGGAGTGGCGAGCAGTACTTC | CASGTSGSGEQYF
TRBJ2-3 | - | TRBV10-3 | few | TGTGCCATCAGTTTCACGACGACCCCTACCACAGATACGCAGTATTTT | CAISFTTTPTTDTQYF
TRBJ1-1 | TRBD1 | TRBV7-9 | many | TGTGCCAGCAGCTTCGTCAGGGGGTCGGGCACTGAAGCTTTCTTT | CASSFVRGSGTEAFF
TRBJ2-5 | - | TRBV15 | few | TGTGCCACCAGCAGAGAGGTTCGGACCCAGTACTTC | CATSREVRTQYF
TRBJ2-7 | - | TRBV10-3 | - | TGTGCCATCAGTGGGTGGGGAACCTACGAGCAGTACTTC | CAISGWGTYEQYF
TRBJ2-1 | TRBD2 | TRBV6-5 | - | TGTGCCAGCAGTTACTGGGCTAGCGGGGGCGGGAATGAGCAGTTCTTC | CASSYWASGGGNEQFF
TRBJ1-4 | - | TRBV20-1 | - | TGCAGTGCTAGAGGACCGGAGAATGAAAAACTGTTTTTT | CSARGPENEKLFF
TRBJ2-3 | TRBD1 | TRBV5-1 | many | TGCGCCAGCTCCAGGTCGGGACAGCACACAGATACGCAGTATTTT | CASSRSGQHTDTQYF
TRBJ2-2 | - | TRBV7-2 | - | TGTGCCAGCAGCTTAGTCGCGGCAGCTTTACCCGGGGAGCTGTTTTTT | CASSLVAAALPGELFF
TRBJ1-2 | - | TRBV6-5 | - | TGTGCCAGCAGTTATTCGATCCTCCCCCGGGACGGCGACTATGGCTACACCTTC | CASSYSILPRDGDYGYTF
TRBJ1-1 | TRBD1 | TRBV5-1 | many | TGCGCCAGCAGCTTGGAGGAGGGGGCTGCTGAAGCTTTCTTT | CASSLEEGAAEAFF
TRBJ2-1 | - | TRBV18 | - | TGTGCCAGCTCACTCGGACAGCCCTCCTACAATGAGCAGTTCTTC | CASSLGQPSYNEQFF
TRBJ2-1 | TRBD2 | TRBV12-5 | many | TGTGCTAGTGGTTCCGGACTAGCGGGAGACAATGAGCAGTTCTTC | CASGSGLAGDNEQFF
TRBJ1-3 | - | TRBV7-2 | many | TGTGCCAGCAGCCCTAGTGGGCCGTACACCATATATTTT | CASSPSGPYTIYF
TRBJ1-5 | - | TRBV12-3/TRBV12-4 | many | TGTGCCAGCAGTTTAAACAGGGATCAGCCCCAGCATTTT | CASSLNRDQPQHF
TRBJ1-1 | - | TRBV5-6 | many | TGTGCCAGCAGCGAGGCGGGAGAAGCTTTCTTT | CASSEAGEAFF
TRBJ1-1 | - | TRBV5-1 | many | TGCGCCAGCAGCCTGATGGGTGTGGAGGGCACTGAAGCTTTCTTT | CASSLMGVEGTEAFF
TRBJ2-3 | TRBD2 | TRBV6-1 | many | TGTGCCAGCGGCGAAAATAGCGGGACTGATACGCAGTATTTT | CASGENSGTDTQYF
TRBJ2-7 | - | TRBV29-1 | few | TGCAGCGTTCTTGGGTGGACCTACGAGCAGTACTTC | CSVLGWTYEQYF
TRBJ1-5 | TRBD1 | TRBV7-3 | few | TGTGCCAGCAGCTTACCGTTACAGGGGGCGAGAGGCAATCAGCCCCAGCATTTT | CASSLPLQGARGNQPQHF
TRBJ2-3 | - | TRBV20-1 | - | TGCAGTGCAACAAGTAGGGACCTTAGCACAGATACGCAGTATTTT | CSATSRDLSTDTQYF
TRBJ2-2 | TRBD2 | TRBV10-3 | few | TGTGCCATCAGGGGGCTAGCGGACACCGGGGAGCTGTTTTTT | CAIRGLADTGELFF
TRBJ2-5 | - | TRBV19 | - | TGTGCCAGTAGTATAGCCGGGGTCGAGACCCAGTACTTC | CASSIAGVETQYF
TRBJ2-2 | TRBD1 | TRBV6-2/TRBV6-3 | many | TGTGCCAGCGGTAGGGGGCTTGGCGGGGAGCTGTTTTTT | CASGRGLGGELFF
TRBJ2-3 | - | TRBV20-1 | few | TGCAGTGCTAGTAGCGGCCCTGTTAGGGATACGCAGTATTTT | CSASSGPVRDTQYF
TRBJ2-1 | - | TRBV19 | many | TGTGCCAGTAGTATCTACCCCGGCTCCTACAATGAGCAGTTCTTC | CASSIYPGSYNEQFF
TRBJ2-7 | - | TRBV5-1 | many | TGCGCCAGCAGCCGTCAAGGCGGGGACTCCTACGAGCAGTACTTC | CASSRQGGDSYEQYF